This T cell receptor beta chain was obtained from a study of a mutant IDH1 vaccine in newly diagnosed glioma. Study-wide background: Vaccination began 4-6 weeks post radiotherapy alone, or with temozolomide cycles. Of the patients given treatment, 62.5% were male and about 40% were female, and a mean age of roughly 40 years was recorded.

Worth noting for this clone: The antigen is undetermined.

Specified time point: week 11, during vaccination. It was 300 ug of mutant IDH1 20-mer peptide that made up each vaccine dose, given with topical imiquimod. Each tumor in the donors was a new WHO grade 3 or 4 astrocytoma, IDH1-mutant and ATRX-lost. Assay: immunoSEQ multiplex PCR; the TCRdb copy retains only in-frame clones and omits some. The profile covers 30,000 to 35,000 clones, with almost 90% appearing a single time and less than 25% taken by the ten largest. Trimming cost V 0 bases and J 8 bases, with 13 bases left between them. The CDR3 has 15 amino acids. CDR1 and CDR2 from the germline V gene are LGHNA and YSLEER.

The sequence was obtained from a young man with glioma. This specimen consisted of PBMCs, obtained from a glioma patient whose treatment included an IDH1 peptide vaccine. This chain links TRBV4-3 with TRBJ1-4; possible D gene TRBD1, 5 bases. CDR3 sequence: CASSQEGGSWEKLFF. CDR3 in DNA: TGCGCCAGCAGCCAAGAGGGGGGGAGTTGGGAAAAACTGTTTTTT.